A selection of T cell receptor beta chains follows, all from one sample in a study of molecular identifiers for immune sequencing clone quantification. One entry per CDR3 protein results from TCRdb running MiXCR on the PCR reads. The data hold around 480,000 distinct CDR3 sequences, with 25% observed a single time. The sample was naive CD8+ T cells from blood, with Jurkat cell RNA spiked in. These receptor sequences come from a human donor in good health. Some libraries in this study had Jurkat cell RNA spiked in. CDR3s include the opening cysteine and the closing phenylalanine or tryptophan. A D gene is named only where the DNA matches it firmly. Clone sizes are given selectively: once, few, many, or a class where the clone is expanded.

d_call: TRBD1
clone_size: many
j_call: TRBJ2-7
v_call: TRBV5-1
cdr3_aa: CASSSTGLPYEQYF
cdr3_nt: TGTGCCAGCAGCTCGACAGGGTTGCCCTACGAGCAGTACTTC

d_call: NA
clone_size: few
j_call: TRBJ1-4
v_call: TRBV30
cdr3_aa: CAWSARQGITNEKLFF
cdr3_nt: TGTGCCTGGAGTGCCCGCCAGGGGATAACTAATGAAAAACTGTTTTTT

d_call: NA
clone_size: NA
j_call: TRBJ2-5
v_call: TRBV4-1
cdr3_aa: CASSQRTESPKEPQYF
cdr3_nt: TGCGCCAGCAGCCAAAGGACCGAAAGTCCCAAAGAGCCCCAGTACTTC

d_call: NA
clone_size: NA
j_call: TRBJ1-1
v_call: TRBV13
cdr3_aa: CASSSQGERTEAFF
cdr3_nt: TGTGCCAGCAGCTCCCAGGGCGAACGGACTGAAGCTTTCTTT

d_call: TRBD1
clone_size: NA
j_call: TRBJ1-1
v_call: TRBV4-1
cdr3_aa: CASSQVDRRATEAFF
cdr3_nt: TGCGCCAGCAGCCAAGTGGACAGGCGGGCCACTGAAGCTTTCTTT

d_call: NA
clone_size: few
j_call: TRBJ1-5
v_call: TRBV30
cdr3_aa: CAWSVGGDGSYSNQPQHF
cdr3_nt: TGTGCCTGGAGTGTGGGAGGGGACGGATCTTATAGCAATCAGCCCCAGCATTTT

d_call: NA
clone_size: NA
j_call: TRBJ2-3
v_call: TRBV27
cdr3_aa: CASSWGDGFADTQYF
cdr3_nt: TGTGCCAGCAGCTGGGGGGACGGATTCGCAGATACGCAGTATTTT

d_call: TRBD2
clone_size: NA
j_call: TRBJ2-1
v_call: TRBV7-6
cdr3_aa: CASSLDPGAGGEQFF
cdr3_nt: TGTGCCAGCAGCTTAGATCCAGGCGCGGGGGGTGAGCAGTTCTTC

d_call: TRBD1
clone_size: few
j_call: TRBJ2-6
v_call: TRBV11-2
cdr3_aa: CASSFPTRGLGANVLTF
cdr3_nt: TGTGCCAGCAGCTTTCCCACGAGGGGGCTCGGGGCCAACGTCCTGACTTTC

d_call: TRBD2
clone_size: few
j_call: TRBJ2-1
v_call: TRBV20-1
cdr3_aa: CSASPSGTYNEQFF
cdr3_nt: TGCAGTGCTAGTCCTAGCGGGACCTACAATGAGCAGTTCTTC

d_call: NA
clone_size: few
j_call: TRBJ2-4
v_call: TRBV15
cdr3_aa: CATSRGSEAKNIQYF
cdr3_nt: TGTGCCACCAGCAGAGGGTCGGAGGCCAAAAACATTCAGTACTTC

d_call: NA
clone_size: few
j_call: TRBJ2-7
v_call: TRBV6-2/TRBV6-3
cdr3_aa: CASSDQRVEQYF
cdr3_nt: TGTGCCAGCAGTGATCAGAGGGTCGAGCAGTACTTC

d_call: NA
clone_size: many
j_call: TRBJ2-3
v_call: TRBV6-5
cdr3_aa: CASSYSPRWDRTDTQYF
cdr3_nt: TGTGCCAGCAGTTACTCCCCTAGGTGGGACCGCACAGATACGCAGTATTTT

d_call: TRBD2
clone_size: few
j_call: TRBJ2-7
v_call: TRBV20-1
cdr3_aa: CSAPVAGTHYEQYF
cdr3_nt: TGCAGTGCGCCCGTAGCGGGGACCCACTACGAGCAGTACTTC

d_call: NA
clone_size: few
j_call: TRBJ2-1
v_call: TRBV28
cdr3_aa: CASSLLGVGQYNEQFF
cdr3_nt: TGTGCCAGCAGTTTATTGGGGGTAGGGCAGTACAATGAGCAGTTCTTC

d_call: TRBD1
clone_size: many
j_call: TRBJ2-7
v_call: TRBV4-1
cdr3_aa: CASKGQYEQYF
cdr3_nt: TGCGCCAGCAAGGGACAGTACGAGCAGTACTTC

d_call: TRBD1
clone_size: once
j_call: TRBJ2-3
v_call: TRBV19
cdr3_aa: CASSTLGQGGTDTQYF
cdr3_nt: TGTGCCAGTAGTACACTGGGACAGGGTGGGACAGATACGCAGTATTTT

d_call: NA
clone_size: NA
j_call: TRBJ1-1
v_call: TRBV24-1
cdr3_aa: CASSDSGFTEAFF
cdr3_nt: TGTGCCTCCAGTGATTCTGGATTCACTGAAGCTTTCTTT

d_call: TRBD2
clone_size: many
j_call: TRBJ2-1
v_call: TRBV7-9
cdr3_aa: CASSPLAGGTNEQFF
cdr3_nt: TGTGCCAGCAGCCCACTAGCGGGAGGGACCAATGAGCAGTTCTTC

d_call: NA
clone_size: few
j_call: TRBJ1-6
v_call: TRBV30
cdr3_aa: CAWSATSPSLHF
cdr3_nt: TGTGCCTGGAGTGCGACATCTCCATCCCTCCACTTT

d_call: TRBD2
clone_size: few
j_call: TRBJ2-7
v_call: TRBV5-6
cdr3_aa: CASSGGLTSFQEQYF
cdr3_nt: TGTGCCAGCAGCGGGGGACTAACCTCTTTTCAGGAGCAGTACTTC

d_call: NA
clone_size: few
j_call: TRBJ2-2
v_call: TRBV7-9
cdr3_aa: CASSPLPRTSTGELFF
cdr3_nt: TGTGCCAGCAGCCCACTCCCACGGACTTCCACCGGGGAGCTGTTTTTT

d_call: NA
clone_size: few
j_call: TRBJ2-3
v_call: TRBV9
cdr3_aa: CASSVDGESTDTQYF
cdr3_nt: TGTGCCAGCAGCGTAGACGGAGAAAGCACAGATACGCAGTATTTT

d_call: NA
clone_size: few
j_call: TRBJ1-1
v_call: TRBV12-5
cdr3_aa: CASSPWGVTEAFF
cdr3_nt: TGTGCTAGCTCCCCGTGGGGGGTAACTGAAGCTTTCTTT

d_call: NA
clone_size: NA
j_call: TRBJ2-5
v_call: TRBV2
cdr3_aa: CASSDVAEGPQETQYF
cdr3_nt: TGTGCCAGCAGTGATGTTGCGGAGGGCCCCCAAGAGACCCAGTACTTC

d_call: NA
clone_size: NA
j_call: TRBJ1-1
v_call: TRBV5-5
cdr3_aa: CASSLDGGLGTEAFF
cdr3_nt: TGTGCCAGCAGCTTGGATGGGGGTCTGGGGACTGAAGCTTTCTTT

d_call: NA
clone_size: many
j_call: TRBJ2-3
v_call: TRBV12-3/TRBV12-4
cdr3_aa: CASSLEGRTDTQYF
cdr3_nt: TGTGCCAGCAGTTTAGAGGGCCGCACAGATACGCAGTATTTT

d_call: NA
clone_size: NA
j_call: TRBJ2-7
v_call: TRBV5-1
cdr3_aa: CASSPGFYEQHF
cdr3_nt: TGCGCCAGCAGCCCGGGGTTCTACGAGCAGCACTTC

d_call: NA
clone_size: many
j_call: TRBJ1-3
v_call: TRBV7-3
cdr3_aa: CASSSDTSSGNTIYF
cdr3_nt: TGTGCCAGCAGCTCCGATACGAGCTCTGGAAACACCATATATTTT

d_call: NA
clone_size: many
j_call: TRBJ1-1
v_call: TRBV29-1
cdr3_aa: CSVDSPGLNTEAFF
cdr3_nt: TGCAGCGTTGATAGCCCGGGCCTGAACACTGAAGCTTTCTTT

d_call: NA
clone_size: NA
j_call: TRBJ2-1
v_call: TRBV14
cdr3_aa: CASSSLDGYNEQFF
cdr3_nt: TGTGCCAGCAGCTCCCTGGACGGTTACAATGAGCAGTTCTTC

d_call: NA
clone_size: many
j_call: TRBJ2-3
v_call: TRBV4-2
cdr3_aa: CASSPRNPDTQYF
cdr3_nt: TGTGCCAGCAGCCCTCGGAACCCAGATACGCAGTATTTT